This TCR beta chain was sequenced in a study of blood T cell repertoires in COVID-19. Per germline, CDR1 LNHDA and CDR2 SQIVND (reference sequence). This CDR3 contains 13 residues. Deletions cut 5 bases from V and 2 bases from J, with 9 bases between. Libraries were prepared by immunoSEQ multiplex PCR; TCRdb keeps only in-frame clonotypes and omits some of them. The table shows 130,000 or so clones, with around 84% occurring only once. This chain connects TRBV19 to TRBJ2-5; D is ambiguous. The clonotype comes from a man aged 30 to 39 with COVID-19, enrolled during active disease. Sample: peripheral blood. CDR3 residues: CASSLISQETQYF. As DNA, the CDR3 is TGTGCCAGTAGTCTCATCAGTCAAGAGACCCAGTACTTC.